These T cell receptor beta chains were read from a single sample in a study of shared clonotypes between healthy human individuals. Measured with immunoSEQ multiplex PCR; TCRdb has only the in-frame clones, and not every one. The repertoire has about a million clones, 70% to 85% of them found once; the top ten carry more than 0.85%. Sequenced material: memory CD4+ T cells from PBMCs. The origin of the receptors is a young man in good health. Some clones in this sample may be carry-over from other donors' samples. Each CDR3 is given with its conserved first and last residue. The D gene is left open where the match is weak. Clone size, where shown, is once, few, many, or a class for clones that have expanded.

J,V,length,D,size,DNA,CDR3
TRBJ2-3,TRBV4-1,16,TRBD2,NA,TGCGCCAGCAGCTCCCTAGCGGGTCCTAGCACAGATACGCAGTATTTT,CASSSLAGPSTDTQYF
TRBJ1-2,TRBV6-6,14,NA,NA,TGTGCCAGCAGTTACCCCGCGACCCTCTATGGCTACACCTTC,CASSYPATLYGYTF
TRBJ2-7,TRBV11-2,14,TRBD1,many,TGTGCCAGCAGCGCCCCCGGGACAGTCTACGAGCAGTACTTC,CASSAPGTVYEQYF
TRBJ1-3,TRBV5-1,16,NA,few,TGCGCCAGCACCCCAGGTCCGTCTTCTTTGGGAAACACCATATATTTT,CASTPGPSSLGNTIYF
TRBJ2-3,TRBV27,12,NA,few,TGTGCCAGCAGTTTATTCCGGGGGACGCAGTATTTT,CASSLFRGTQYF
TRBJ2-5,TRBV19,13,NA,few,TGTGCCAGTAGAGGTGAAGGGGAAGAGACCCAGTACTTC,CASRGEGEETQYF
TRBJ1-4,TRBV7-9,15,TRBD1,NA,TGTGCCAGCAGCTTGGGCACAGGGGGCGGTGAAAAACTGTTTTTT,CASSLGTGGGEKLFF
TRBJ1-4,TRBV2,14,NA,NA,TGTGCCAGCAGTGTGCAGGTGATTGCTGAAAAACTGTTTTTT,CASSVQVIAEKLFF
TRBJ1-5,TRBV4-1,16,NA,few,TGCGCCAGCAGCCAAGGTTGGGGGTACAGGAATCAGCCCCAGCATTTT,CASSQGWGYRNQPQHF
TRBJ2-7,TRBV6-1,15,NA,NA,TGTGCCAGCAGTGAACACGGATCCACAGGCAGGGAGCAGTACTTC,CASSEHGSTGREQYF
TRBJ1-2,TRBV6-5,14,TRBD1,once,TGTGCCAGCACCCCCCGGACAGGGGTGGATGGCTACACCTTC,CASTPRTGVDGYTF
TRBJ2-7,TRBV2,15,TRBD2,NA,TGTGCCAGCAGTTTAGGGACTAGCGAAACCTACGAGCAGTACTTC,CASSLGTSETYEQYF
TRBJ2-3,TRBV29-1,14,TRBD2,NA,TGCAGCGTTGTGACTAGCGGGAGGGCAGATACGCAGTATTTT,CSVVTSGRADTQYF
TRBJ2-5,TRBV5-1,16,TRBD2,NA,TGCGCCAGCCGCCTAGTTAAAGCGGGACGGAAAGAGACCCAGTACTTC,CASRLVKAGRKETQYF
TRBJ1-1,TRBV19,14,NA,NA,TGTGCCAGTTACCCGTATAGGAGTGACACTGAAGCTTTCTTT,CASYPYRSDTEAFF
TRBJ1-4,TRBV9,14,NA,few,TGTGCCAGCAGCGTAGGGCTTGGGGGAGGAAAACTGTTTTTT,CASSVGLGGGKLFF
TRBJ1-1,TRBV7-3,13,NA,NA,TGTGCCAGCAGGTACGATGGGGGAACTGAAGCTTTCTTT,CASRYDGGTEAFF
TRBJ2-2,TRBV19,15,TRBD2,NA,TGTGCCAGCCAGAGACTAGCGGGAGTTACCGGGGAGCTGTTTTTT,CASQRLAGVTGELFF